Presented here are 5 T cell receptor beta chains from one specimen sequenced in a study of blood T cell repertoires in COVID-19. TCRdb keeps only in-frame clones here, not all; method: immunoSEQ multiplex PCR. The top ten clones hold approximately 11% of a sample with 90,000 to 150,000 clones, less than 90% of them seen once. Material: peripheral blood. These receptors all stem from a man at least 80 years old with acute or convalescent COVID-19.

J is TRBJ1-1 and V is TRBV6-5; 9 bases align to TRBD1. CDR3 length equals 14 residues. Germline V gene data show CDR1 as MNHEY and CDR2 as SVGAGI. The trim removed 6 bases at V and 6 bases at J, leaving 8 bases unmatched. The CDR3 reads CASRRTQGAPEAFF. The CDR3 nucleotides read TGTGCCAGCAGGCGGACACAGGGGGCCCCTGAAGCTTTCTTT.

The chain has TRBV4-2 and TRBJ2-1; 7 bases align to TRBD1. Looked up from germline, CDR1 is LGHNA and CDR2 is YNFKEQ. Trimming cost V 4 bases and J 2 bases; bases outside gene matches: 8. CDR3 size: 16 residues. The DNA of the CDR3 is TGTGCCAGCAGCCTTGTCGACAGGGCCACCTACAATGAGCAGTTCTTC. It specifies CASSLVDRATYNEQFF.

The chain carries TRBV2 and TRBJ1-5; D perhaps matches TRBD1 (6 bases). This CDR3 comprises 13 residues. The germline V gene encodes CDR1 SNHLY and CDR2 FYNNEI. Trimming left V 6 bases short and J 3 bases short, with 9 bases between. CDR3 nucleotide sequence: TGTGCCAGCAGCCGGGACACCAATCAGCCCCAGCATTTT. This gives the protein CASSRDTNQPQHF. The full variable domain, rest sourced from reference TRBV2 and TRBJ1-5, is EPEVTQTPSHQVTQMGQEVILRCVPISNHLYFYWYRQILGQKVEFLVSFYNNEISEKSEIFDDQFSVERPDGSNFTLKIRSTKLEDSAMYFCASSRDTNQPQHFGDGTRLSIL.

The chain links TRBV5-6 to TRBJ2-2; perhaps TRBD1 as D (6 bases). The CDR3 loop spans 16 amino acids. The germline CDR1 and CDR2 sequences are SGHDT and YYEEEE. V dropped 3 bases and J dropped 1 base, with 13 bases sitting between them. CDR3 sequence reads: CASSSLLGGNTGELFF. The CDR3 DNA follows: TGTGCCAGCAGCTCATTACTAGGGGGGAACACCGGGGAGCTGTTTTTT.

The J gene is TRBJ1-6, the V gene TRBV7-9; D is ambiguous. The V gene lost 2 bases and the J gene lost 13 bases, with 9 bases spanning the gap. Looked up from germline, CDR1 is SEHNR and CDR2 is FQNEAQ (reference sequence). The CDR3 sequence is 12 residues long. The CDR3 loop reads CASSLPFNPLHF. The CDR3 region has the DNA TGTGCCAGCAGCTTACCCTTTAATCCCCTCCACTTT.